This TCR beta chain came from a study of blood T cell repertoires in COVID-19. During active infection, Seattle patients enrolled and were then monitored through disease. Germline V gene data show CDR1 as MDHEN and CDR2 as SYDVKM. The germline V and J ends were trimmed by 1 base and 2 bases, with 8 bases remaining between them. The CDR3 runs to 14 residues. Method: immunoSEQ multiplex PCR; TCRdb's copy keeps in-frame clones and lacks some. The sample has fewer than 300,000 clones, 90% seen once. The V call is TRBV28, the J call TRBJ2-5; D is perhaps TRBD1 (5 bases). Sequenced material: peripheral blood. This sequence originates from a woman aged 45-65 years with COVID-19, enrolled during active disease. The CDR3 DNA reads TGTGCCAGCAGTTTATTACAGGAGCAAGAGACCCAGTACTTC. It encodes CASSLLQEQETQYF.